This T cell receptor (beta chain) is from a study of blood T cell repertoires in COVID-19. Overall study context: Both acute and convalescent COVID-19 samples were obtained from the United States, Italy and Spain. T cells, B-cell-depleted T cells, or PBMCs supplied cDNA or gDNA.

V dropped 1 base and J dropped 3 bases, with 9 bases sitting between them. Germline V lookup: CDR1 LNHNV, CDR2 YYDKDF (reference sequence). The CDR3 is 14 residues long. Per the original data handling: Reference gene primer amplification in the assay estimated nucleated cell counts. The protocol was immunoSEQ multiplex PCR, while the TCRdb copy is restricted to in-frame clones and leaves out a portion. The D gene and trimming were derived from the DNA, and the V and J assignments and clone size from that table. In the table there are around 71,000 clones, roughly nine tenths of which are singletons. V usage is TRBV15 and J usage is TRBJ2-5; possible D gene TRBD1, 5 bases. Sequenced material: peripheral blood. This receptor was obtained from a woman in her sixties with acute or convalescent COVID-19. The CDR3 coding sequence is TGTGCCACCAGCAGAGTCGACAGAAAAGAGACCCAGTACTTC. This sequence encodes CATSRVDRKETQYF.